The source of this T cell receptor beta chain is a study of shared clonotypes between healthy human individuals. In germline, CDR1 is SQVTM, CDR2 ANQGSEA. CDR3 length: 13 amino acids. The germline V and J ends were trimmed by 5 bases and 6 bases, with 13 bases remaining between them. Worth noting for this clone: The antigen is undetermined.

The study, taken as a whole, reports: Against clonotypes common to all four donors, non-shared ones had lower generation probabilities. Roughly 4.7% was the fraction of naive CD4 clonotypes found shared across a handful of donors. Naive subsets usually exceeded memory subsets in estimated richness.

The authors distributed each subset's genomic DNA evenly over several immunoSEQ plates. This table comes from immunoSEQ multiplex PCR, and its TCRdb copy is limited to in-frame clones, with some not included. The repertoire consists of over a million clones, with about 98% occurring once and the leading ten covering 0.4% to 0.45%. The rearrangement joins TRBV29-1 to TRBJ2-2; the D call may be TRBD1 or TRBD2 (5 bases each). This TCR derives from a man aged 25 to 40 in good health. The material sequenced was naive CD4+ T cells sorted from blood. Subset described: CD45RA+ positively selected. CDR3 residues: CSVSGLRAGELFF. In nucleotides, the CDR3 is TGCAGCGTTTCAGGGTTGAGGGCCGGGGAGCTGTTTTTT.